What follows are 8 T cell receptor beta chains derived from one specimen sequenced in a study of CD8 T cells in ankylosing spondylitis. TCRdb ran MiXCR on the 5' RACE reads and lists one entry per CDR3 protein. The repertoire has some 25,000 distinct CDR3 sequences, just over 2.5% of them found once; the top ten carry approximately 8.1%. Sequenced input: blood, either unsorted or a sorted T cell fraction (not recorded which). These receptor sequences come from a female donor with ankylosing spondylitis or in good health (not recorded which).

This clonotype is categorized as large (0.1 to 1%). The chain links TRBV9 to TRBJ2-3; D might be TRBD2 (6 bases). The CDR3 has 14 amino acids. V lost 4 bases, J lost 6 bases, and 15 bases lay in between. Germline CDR1 and CDR2: SGDLS and YYNGEE. The CDR3 here is CASSPRLEADTQYF. The CDR3 DNA reads TGTGCCAGCAGCCCCCGACTAGAAGCGGATACGCAGTATTTT.

This clonotype was counted at least ten times. The chain uses TRBV9 and TRBJ2-2; TRBD2 aligns across 10 bases. The J segment lost 3 bases and the V segment lost 4 bases, leaving 6 bases of the junction unmatched. Germline V lookup: CDR1 SGDLS, CDR2 YYNGEE. This CDR3 is 16 amino acids long. The CDR3 DNA sequence: TGTGCCAGCAGCCCATTAGCGGGGGGATACACCGGGGAGCTGTTTTTT. Amino acid sequence: CASSPLAGGYTGELFF.

Many counts were recorded for this clonotype. This sequence joins TRBV9 and TRBJ2-5; D is ambiguous. Germline CDR1 SGDLS, CDR2 YYNGEE. Trimming stripped 0 bases from V and 0 bases from J, with 12 bases between. This CDR3 has 16 residues. The CDR3 spells CASSVAGQIYQETQYF. CDR3 bases: TGTGCCAGCAGCGTAGCTGGGCAGATATACCAAGAGACCCAGTACTTC.

To note about this clonotype: A much larger clonotype is one base distant, so this may be a read error. J is TRBJ1-1 and V is TRBV9, with TRBD1 as a possible D gene (5 bases). The CDR3 is 16 amino acids. The germline V gene encodes CDR1 SGDLS and CDR2 YYNGEE. The DNA for the CDR3 is TGTTCCAGCAGCGTAACCAGCTCCGGGACCCTAACTGAAGCTTTCTTT. This gives the protein CSSSVTSSGTLTEAFF.

This clonotype has a count of ten or more. The chain combines TRBV9 with TRBJ1-4; D not certain. This CDR3 has 14 amino acids. Deletions cut 0 bases from V and 4 bases from J, with 7 bases between. CDR1 SGDLS and CDR2 YYNGEE come from the germline V gene. DNA for the CDR3: TGTGCCAGCAGCGTAGCTCCCCTTAATGAAAAACTGTTTTTT. Translated: CASSVAPLNEKLFF.

This clonotype was counted ten times or more. This chain connects TRBV9 to TRBJ1-1; no definite D call. The germline gives CDR1 SGDLS, CDR2 YYNGEE. The CDR3 extends over 13 amino acids. V dropped 0 bases and J dropped 7 bases, with 10 bases sitting between them. The CDR3 region has the DNA TGTGCCAGCAGCGTAGTGGGGAGGGTTGAAGCTTTCTTT. This codes for CASSVVGRVEAFF.

This clonotype was seen ten or more times. V usage is TRBV9 and J usage is TRBJ1-1; 7 bases line up with TRBD1. After removal of 0 bases from V and 5 bases from J, the junction contained 10 bases not matched to a gene. The CDR3 has 16 residues. Per germline, CDR1 SGDLS and CDR2 YYNGEE. CDR3 loop: CASSVASGGLETEAFF. In DNA form, the CDR3 reads TGTGCCAGCAGCGTAGCCTCAGGGGGGTTGGAAACTGAAGCTTTCTTT.

This clonotype was seen at least ten times. The chain recombines TRBV9 with TRBJ2-1; D is tentatively TRBD1 or TRBD2 (6 bases each). Trimming stripped 3 bases from V and 8 bases from J, with 12 bases between. This CDR3 region has 13 residues. The V gene's germline CDR1 is SGDLS and CDR2 YYNGEE. CDR3 sequence reads: CASSGLGGHEQFF. CDR3 sequence (DNA): TGTGCCAGCAGCGGACTAGGGGGTCATGAGCAGTTCTTC.